This T cell receptor (beta chain) appears in the sequencing data of a study of blood T cell repertoires in COVID-19. The V end was cut by 0 bases, the J end by 2 bases, with 10 bases between. Germline-derived CDR1 and CDR2 are LGHNA and YSLEER. The CDR3 spans 15 residues. Participants spanned ages about 18 to 100 years and resided in 20 to 30 US areas. Generated by immunoSEQ multiplex PCR, the TCRdb table keeps only in-frame clones and is missing some. The sample holds approximately 170,000 clones, 84% seen once. This clone has just one count. This chain joins TRBV4-3 and TRBJ1-2; tentatively, D is TRBD1 (5 bases). Sequenced input: PBMCs or T cells enriched from blood (not recorded which). The sequence came from a woman aged 50 to 60 who had recovered from COVID-19. CDR3 region: CASSQERGNNYGYTF. CDR3 bases: TGCGCCAGCAGCCAAGAACGGGGGAACAACTATGGCTACACCTTC.